The next 29 T cell receptor beta chains were all read from a single sample in a study of blood T cell repertoires in COVID-19. Produced via immunoSEQ multiplex PCR; TCRdb's table is partial and in-frame only. Of roughly 71,000 clones in the sample, around 90% were seen once. What was sequenced was peripheral blood. These receptor sequences come from a man between 50 and 59 years old with acute or convalescent COVID-19.

This clone came up a few times. The chain combines TRBV4-1 with TRBJ1-5; D is unresolved. This CDR3 region has 16 residues. Germline CDR1 and CDR2: MGHRA and YSYEKL. V shed 1 base and J shed 4 bases, with 14 bases lying between them. In DNA form, the CDR3 reads TGCGCCAGCAGCCAAGCCAATCTCGTCGGGAATCAGCCCCAGCATTTT. Protein sequence: CASSQANLVGNQPQHF.

The chain employs TRBV7-9 and TRBJ2-2, with 7 bases aligning to TRBD2. This CDR3 contains 15 residues. Per the germline V gene, CDR1 is SEHNR and CDR2 is FQNEAQ (reference sequence). V gave up 5 bases and J gave up 6 bases; unmatched junction bases: 9. CDR3 in DNA: TGTGCCAGCAGCCCTTTTCGGGGAGGGGCCGGGGAGCTGTTTTTT. This gives the protein CASSPFRGGAGELFF.

V usage is TRBV7-8 and J usage is TRBJ1-2; D remains unclear. The CDR3 is made up of 13 amino acids. V lost 1 base and J lost 8, with 11 bases in between. Germline CDR1 SGHVS, CDR2 FQNEAQ. DNA of the CDR3: TGTGCCAGCAGCTTAGACCTGGGAGCGGGCTACACCTTC. Translated, it gives CASSLDLGAGYTF.

The rearrangement joins TRBV9 to TRBJ2-1, with TRBD2 matching 7 bases. CDR3 length equals 13 residues. Germline values: CDR1 SGDLS, CDR2 YYNGEE. V was clipped by 3 bases and J by 9 bases; unmatched bases: 6. The CDR3 loop reads CASSARLAGEQFF. CDR3 coding DNA: TGTGCCAGCAGCGCCCGACTAGCCGGTGAGCAGTTCTTC.

The J gene is TRBJ2-2, the V gene TRBV7-6, with 12 bases identical to TRBD2. The CDR3 extends over 17 amino acids. CDR1 SGHVS and CDR2 FNYEAQ come from the germline V gene. J was trimmed by 7 bases and V by 1 base; bases with no gene match: 7. CDR3 in DNA: TGTGCCAGCAGCTTAGAAACTAGCGGGGGGAAGATCGGGGAGCTGTTTTTT. Encoded protein: CASSLETSGGKIGELFF.

The V gene is TRBV6-1, the J gene TRBJ1-2, with D perhaps matching TRBD1 (6 bases). CDR1 MNHNS and CDR2 SASEGT come from the germline V gene. The CDR3 runs to 17 residues. Trimming took 0 bases from V and 3 from J, leaving 17 bases between them. The CDR3 is CASSEALSGTRHYGYTF. CDR3 sequence (DNA): TGTGCCAGCAGTGAAGCGCTTTCTGGGACAAGACACTATGGCTACACCTTC.

Only one count was recorded for this clone. The V and J genes are TRBV12-3 or TRBV12-4 and TRBJ1-2; tentatively, D is TRBD1 (5 bases). V dropped 7 bases and J dropped 9 bases, with 12 bases sitting between them. CDR3 length equals 11 residues. In nucleotides, the CDR3 is TGTGCCAGCATGGGGGGGAGGAGCTACACCTTC. It specifies CASMGGRSYTF.

The chain carries TRBV5-1 and TRBJ2-5, with D possibly TRBD1 on 5 matching bases. This CDR3 is 13 amino acids long. In germline, CDR1 is SGHRS, CDR2 YFSETQ. Trimming took off 3 bases at V and 5 bases at J, with 11 bases between the two ends. In nucleotides, the CDR3 is TGCGCCAGCAGCTCTCAGGGCTGGGAGACCCAGTACTTC. Translation gives CASSSQGWETQYF.

The genes are TRBV9 and TRBJ1-1; D is uncertain. The CDR3 totals 14 residues. Trimming removed 0 bases from V and 0 bases from J, with 6 bases in between. Germline V gene sequence: CDR1 SGDLS, CDR2 YYNGEE. CDR3 in DNA: TGTGCCAGCAGCGTAGCGAGCGTGAACACTGAAGCTTTCTTT. This encodes CASSVASVNTEAFF.

A single count supports this clone. This chain links TRBV15 with TRBJ2-5; 10 bases agree with TRBD1. Germline lookup yields CDR1 LNHNV and CDR2 YYDKDF (reference sequence). This CDR3 has 16 amino acids. V trimming: 5 bases; J trimming: 5 bases; junction bases outside the gene matches: 11. DNA of the CDR3: TGTGCCACCAGCCCAGACGGGGACAGGGGTGAGGAGACCCAGTACTTC. It is translated as CATSPDGDRGEETQYF.

The V call is TRBV6-5, the J call TRBJ1-3; 8 bases agree with TRBD1. J was trimmed by 2 bases and V by 11 bases; bases with no gene match: 5. CDR1 is MNHEY, CDR2 SVGAGI, per germline. The CDR3 has 13 amino acids. CDR3 loop: CAGKQGAGNTIYF. DNA of the CDR3: TGTGCCGGCAAACAGGGGGCTGGAAACACCATATATTTT.

V and J are TRBV9 and TRBJ1-2; the match to TRBD1 covers 9 bases. The CDR3 is 15 amino acids. Germline CDR1 is SGDLS and CDR2 is YYNGEE. V shed 0 bases and J 4 bases; nucleotides not matched to a gene: 4. CDR3 region: CASSVEGQGFYGYTF. CDR3 coding DNA: TGTGCCAGCAGCGTAGAGGGACAGGGATTCTATGGCTACACCTTC.

CDR3 in DNA: TGCGCCAGCAGGGTTCCAGGGGCTACGCAGTATTTT. As protein: CASRVPGATQYF. The chain combines TRBV10-1 with TRBJ2-3; perhaps TRBD1 as D (6 bases). The CDR3 sequence is 12 residues long. The V and J ends lost 6 bases and 8 bases respectively, with 12 bases between them. CDR1 is WNHNN and CDR2 is SYGVQD in the germline V gene (reference sequence).

This clone was seen only a few times. V gene TRBV11-2 combines with J gene TRBJ1-5; D is perhaps TRBD1 (6 bases). Germline CDR1 and CDR2: SGHAT and FQNNGV. The CDR3 loop spans 14 amino acids. The germline V and J ends were trimmed by 2 bases and 6 bases, with 11 bases remaining between them. The CDR3 region has the DNA TGTGCCAGCAGCTTATGGGAGGGGGGTCAGCCCCAGCATTTT. It specifies CASSLWEGGQPQHF.

The chain combines TRBV6-5 with TRBJ1-2, with 8 bases fitting TRBD1. Germline trimming cut 6 bases from V and 7 bases from J; bases unmatched to any gene: 10. This CDR3 contains 14 residues. Germline V gene data show CDR1 as MNHEY and CDR2 as SVGAGI. CDR3 loop: CASSRQNRGSGYTF. The CDR3 DNA is TGTGCCAGCAGCAGACAAAACAGGGGGTCTGGCTACACCTTC.

This clone was observed once. The chain couples TRBV5-4 to TRBJ2-1; 10 positions match TRBD2. The V and J ends lost 1 base and 9 bases, in that order; junction bases with no gene match: 7. Germline V gives CDR1 SGHNT, CDR2 YYREEE (reference sequence). The CDR3 consists of 15 residues. The CDR3 DNA reads TGTGCCAGCAGCTTGACGAGCGGGGGGGCGGGTGAGCAGTTCTTC. This translates into CASSLTSGGAGEQFF.

This clone was recorded a few times. The DNA for the CDR3 is TGTGCCAGCAGGCCGGGACACTCCGAGCAGTACTTC. Protein: CASRPGHSEQYF. The chain joins TRBV6-5 to TRBJ2-7; D may be TRBD1 (6 bases). Trimming shortened V by 6 bases and J by 6 bases, and 12 bases separated the two germline ends. The CDR3 is 12 amino acids. In germline, CDR1 is MNHEY, CDR2 SVGAGI.

The chain combines TRBV9 with TRBJ2-2, with D tentatively TRBD2 (5 bases). Trimming pared 4 bases from V and 6 bases from J, leaving 7 bases between. The germline V gene has CDR1 SGDLS and CDR2 YYNGEE. The CDR3 runs 12 residues. CDR3 loop: CASSPAAGELFF. DNA for the CDR3: TGTGCCAGCAGCCCAGCGGCCGGGGAGCTGTTTTTT.

The chain recombines TRBV3-1 (or the pseudogene TRBV3-2) with TRBJ2-7; 15 bases agree with TRBD2. V was pared by 0 bases and J by 6 bases, with 12 bases of the junction left unmatched. This CDR3 is built from 19 residues. CDR1 is LGHDT and CDR2 is YNNKEL in the germline V gene (reference sequence). The CDR3 here is CASSQEGWTSGGAFFEQYF. CDR3 nucleotide sequence: TGTGCCAGCAGCCAAGAGGGTTGGACTAGCGGGGGGGCTTTCTTCGAGCAGTACTTC.

This clone was picked up one time. The chain uses TRBV5-1 and TRBJ2-7; possible D gene TRBD1, 5 bases. The CDR3 contains 14 residues. V was clipped by 2 bases and J by 0 bases, with 9 bases between them. Per germline, CDR1 SGHRS and CDR2 YFSETQ. The DNA of the CDR3 is TGCGCCAGCAGCTTATTACAGGCCTCCTACGAGCAGTACTTC. This codes for CASSLLQASYEQYF.

The chain employs TRBV24-1 and TRBJ2-7; D gene uncertain. Germline CDR1 is KGHDR and CDR2 is SFDVKD. This CDR3 is built from 11 residues. Trimming shortened V by 5 bases and J by 3 bases, and 4 bases separated the two germline ends. The CDR3 protein is CATSALYEQYF. CDR3 DNA sequence: TGTGCCACCAGTGCCCTCTACGAGCAGTACTTC.

The chain has TRBV7-8 and TRBJ2-5, with D tentatively TRBD2 (7 bases). CDR3 length: 15 amino acids. Trimming pared 5 bases from V and 6 bases from J, leaving 19 bases between. The V gene's germline CDR1 is SGHVS and CDR2 FQNEAQ. The CDR3 sequence is CASSLPGGLRKTQYF. CDR3 DNA sequence: TGTGCCAGCAGCCTACCGGGGGGCCTGAGGAAGACCCAGTACTTC.

The chain couples TRBV20-1 to TRBJ1-2; 7 positions agree with TRBD1. Per germline, CDR1 DFQATT and CDR2 SNEGSKA (reference sequence). The CDR3 covers 13 residues. Germline trimming cut 3 bases from V and 5 bases from J; bases unmatched to any gene: 6. Written as DNA, the CDR3 is TGCAGTGCTAGTTCCAGGGGGATGTATGGCTACACCTTC. Its protein is CSASSRGMYGYTF.

The chain combines TRBV5-4 with TRBJ1-1, with no clear D. This CDR3 is 14 amino acids long. The germline CDR1 and CDR2 sequences are SGHNT and YYREEE (reference sequence). Trimming cost V 1 base and J 0 bases, with 7 bases left between them. CDR3 DNA: TGTGCCAGCAGCTTGTGGCAAATGAACACTGAAGCTTTCTTT. It is translated as CASSLWQMNTEAFF.

This clone turned up a few times. The V and J genes are TRBV6-5 and TRBJ2-2, with TRBD1 matching 7 bases. V shed 5 bases and J 1 base; nucleotides not matched to a gene: 4. Germline V lookup: CDR1 MNHEY, CDR2 SVGAGI. The CDR3 length is 15 residues. The CDR3 nucleotides read TGTGCCAGCAGTCCTTGGACAGGGAACACCGGGGAGCTGTTTTTT. Translated: CASSPWTGNTGELFF.

The rearrangement links TRBV15 to TRBJ2-3; 7 bases line up with TRBD1. The CDR3 runs to 15 residues. The junction had 7 bases not matched to a gene; V was cut back by 3 bases and J by 4 bases. Looked up from germline, CDR1 is LNHNV and CDR2 is YYDKDF (reference sequence). The CDR3 DNA is TGTGCCACCAGCAGGTTAGACAGGGCAGCAGATACGCAGTATTTT. Translating it yields CATSRLDRAADTQYF.

The V call is TRBV9, the J call TRBJ2-4, with D perhaps TRBD2 (7 bases). CDR3 length: 13 amino acids. Germline CDR1 is SGDLS and CDR2 is YYNGEE. Trimming took 3 bases from V and 6 from J, leaving 10 bases between them. CDR3 in DNA: TGTGCCAGCAGCGACGGGGGGCCAAACATTCAGTACTTC. Translated: CASSDGGPNIQYF.

The genes are TRBV2 and TRBJ2-5; TRBD1 aligns across 10 bases. The V and J ends lost 11 bases and 10 bases, in that order; junction bases with no gene match: 7. Germline V gene lookup returns CDR1 SNHLY and CDR2 FYNNEI. There are 11 residues in the CDR3. CDR3 sequence reads: CAGTGQGYQYF. Written as DNA, the CDR3 is TGTGCCGGAACGGGACAGGGGTACCAGTACTTC.

The chain is built from TRBV27 and TRBJ2-1; 7 bases agree with TRBD1. CDR1 and CDR2 (germline): MNHEY, SMNVEV (reference sequence). Trimming at V came to 4 bases and at J to 4 bases, leaving 16 bases not matched to a gene. The CDR3 totals 18 residues. The CDR3 loop reads CASSYRGQVVLGYNEQFF. The DNA for the CDR3 is TGTGCCAGCAGTTACCGAGGACAGGTGGTATTAGGATACAATGAGCAGTTCTTC.